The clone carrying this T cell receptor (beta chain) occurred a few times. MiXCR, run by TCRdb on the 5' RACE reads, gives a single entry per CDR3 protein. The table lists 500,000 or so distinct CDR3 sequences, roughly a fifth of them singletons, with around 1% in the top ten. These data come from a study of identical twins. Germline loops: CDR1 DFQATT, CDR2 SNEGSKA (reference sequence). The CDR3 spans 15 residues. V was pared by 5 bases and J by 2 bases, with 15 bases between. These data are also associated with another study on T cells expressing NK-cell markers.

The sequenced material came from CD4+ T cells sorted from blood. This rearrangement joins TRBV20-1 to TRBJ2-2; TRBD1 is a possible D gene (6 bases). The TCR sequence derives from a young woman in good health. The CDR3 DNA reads TGCAGTGCTGTCTCAGGGGTTCCAAACACCGGGGAGCTGTTTTTT. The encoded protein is CSAVSGVPNTGELFF.